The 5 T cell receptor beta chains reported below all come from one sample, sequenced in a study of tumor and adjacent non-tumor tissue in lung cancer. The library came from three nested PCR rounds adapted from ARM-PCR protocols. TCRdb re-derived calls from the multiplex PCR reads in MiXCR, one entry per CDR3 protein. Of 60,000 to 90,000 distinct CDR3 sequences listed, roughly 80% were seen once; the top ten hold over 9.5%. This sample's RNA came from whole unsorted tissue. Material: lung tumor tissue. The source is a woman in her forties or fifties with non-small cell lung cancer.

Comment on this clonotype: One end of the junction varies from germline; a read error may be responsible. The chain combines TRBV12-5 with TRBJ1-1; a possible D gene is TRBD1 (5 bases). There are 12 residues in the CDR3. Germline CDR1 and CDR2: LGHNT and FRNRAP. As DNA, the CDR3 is TGTACTAGTGGTTTGGGACTGGGCGAAGCTTTCTTT. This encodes CTSGLGLGEAFF. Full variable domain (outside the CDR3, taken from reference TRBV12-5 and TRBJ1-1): DARVTQTPRHKVTEMGQEVTMRCQPILGHNTVFWYRQTMMQGLELLAYFRNRAPLDDSGMPKDRFSAEMPDATLATLKIQPSEPRDSAVYFCTSGLGLGEAFFGQGTRLTVV.

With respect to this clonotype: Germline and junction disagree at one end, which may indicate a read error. CDR3 DNA: TGCAGCGTTTTGGACGGGCTGGGCAAACAGCCCCAGCATTTT. Translation gives CSVLDGLGKQPQHF. The chain combines TRBV29-1 with TRBJ1-5; D unclear. The CDR3 consists of 14 residues. The germline gives CDR1 SQVTM, CDR2 ANQGSEA.

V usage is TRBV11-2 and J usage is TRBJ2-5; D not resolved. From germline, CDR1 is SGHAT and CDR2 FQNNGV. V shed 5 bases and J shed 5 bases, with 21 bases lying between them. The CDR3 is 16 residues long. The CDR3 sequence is CASSLRSETSLETQYF. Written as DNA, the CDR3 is TGTGCCAGCAGCCTCAGAAGCGAGACCAGCCTGGAGACCCAGTACTTC.

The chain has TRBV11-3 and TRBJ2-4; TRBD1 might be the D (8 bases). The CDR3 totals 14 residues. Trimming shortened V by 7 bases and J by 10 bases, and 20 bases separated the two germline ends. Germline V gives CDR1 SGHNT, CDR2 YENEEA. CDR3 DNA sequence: TGTGCCAGCACCTCAACAGGGGGAGGGGGTATTCAGTACTTC. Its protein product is CASTSTGGGGIQYF.

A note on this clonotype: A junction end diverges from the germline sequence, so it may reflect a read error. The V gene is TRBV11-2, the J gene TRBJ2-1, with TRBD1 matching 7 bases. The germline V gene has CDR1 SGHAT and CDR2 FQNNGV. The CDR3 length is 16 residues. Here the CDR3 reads CASSLGQFFSFNGQFF. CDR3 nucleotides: TGTGCCAGCAGCTTGGGACAGTTTTTCAGCTTCAATGGGCAGTTCTTC.